The 7 T cell receptor beta chains below come from one sample, sequenced in a study of Graves' ophthalmopathy and Graves' hyperthyroidism (dated by TCRdb to the late 2010s). Reads for this sample came from an Illumina HiSeq 2000. TCR beta CDR3 regions were amplified from RNA transcripts for repertoire sequencing. The first round of RT-PCR was done with HTBI primers and the Qiagen OneStep RT-PCR kit, and was followed by a second round of multiplex PCR, then size selection and purification. Using fastp at Q25 and MiXCR, TCRdb reprocessed the public reads and kept productive beta chains. Identical CDR3 proteins give one entry, which carries the most common genes and DNA. The sample data list around 1.1 million distinct CDR3 sequences, and about two fifths of these were observed just once. The ten largest make up over 8.5% of the sample. The sequenced sample consisted of peripheral blood or thyroid tissue (not recorded which). These receptors were collected from an adult man with Graves' hyperthyroidism.

This chain uses TRBV7-9 with TRBJ2-7; TRBD1 is a possible D gene (5 bases). The CDR3 is 17 amino acids. Trimming shortened V by 4 bases and J by 3 bases, and 22 bases separated the two germline ends. Germline lookup yields CDR1 SEHNR and CDR2 FQNEAQ (reference sequence). This CDR3 is CASSYPRKTADRYEQYF. CDR3 bases: TGTGCCAGCAGCTACCCCCGTAAGACAGCCGACCGCTACGAGCAGTACTTC.

This clonotype was observed at least ten times. The chain couples TRBV7-9 to TRBJ2-5, with D maybe TRBD1 (6 bases). In germline, CDR1 is SEHNR, CDR2 FQNEAQ (reference sequence). The CDR3 runs to 14 residues. Trimming left V 2 bases short and J 3 bases short, with 10 bases between. The CDR3 DNA is TGTGCCAGCAGCTTACTCTCAGGGGAAGAGACCCAGTACTTC. Amino acids: CASSLLSGEETQYF.

V gene TRBV20-1 combines with J gene TRBJ2-5; D might be TRBD2 (7 bases). This CDR3 is built from 14 residues. V lost 3 bases, J lost 2 bases, and 13 bases lay in between. Germline CDR1 DFQATT, CDR2 SNEGSKA (reference sequence). This chain's CDR3 is CSARGGAGQETQYF. As DNA, the CDR3 is TGCAGTGCTAGGGGGGGGGCGGGTCAAGAGACCCAGTACTTC.

The rearrangement links TRBV15 to TRBJ1-5; 9 bases line up with TRBD1. Germline-derived CDR1 and CDR2 are LNHNV and YYDKDF (reference sequence). This CDR3 has 15 residues. The ends lost 0 bases at V and 5 bases at J; junction bases unmatched: 2. DNA of the CDR3: TGTGCCACCAGCAGAGACGGGGACAGGGATCAGCCCCAGCATTTT. Residues: CATSRDGDRDQPQHF.

Comments on this clonotype: A read error is possible here, since a much larger clone lies one base away. This CDR3 fails to terminate in the conserved phenylalanine or tryptophan, so it likely reflects a read error. J is TRBJ2-2 and V is TRBV2, with D perhaps matching TRBD2 (6 bases). The germline V gene encodes CDR1 SNHLY and CDR2 FYNNEI. CDR3 length equals 13 residues. Trimming removed 8 bases from V and 7 bases from J, with 14 bases in between. The CDR3 region has the DNA TGTGCCAGCCGCTCTAGCGTAGGCGGGGAGCTGTTTCTT. Translating it yields CASRSSVGGELFL.

As concerns this clonotype: A read error may account for a junction end that differs from germline. The CDR3 spells CASSLYTRELFF. CDR3 in DNA: TGTGCCAGCAGTCTCTACACCAGGGAGCTGTTTTTT. The J gene is TRBJ2-2, the V gene TRBV10-3; D is unresolved. CDR3 length: 12 residues. Germline V CDR1 and CDR2: ENHRY, SYGVKD.

The V gene is TRBV29-1, the J gene TRBJ1-5; D may be TRBD1 (5 bases). Germline assignment: CDR1 SQVTM and CDR2 ANQGSEA. The CDR3 is 12 amino acids. The CDR3 reads CTSGGTGQPQHF. The CDR3 nucleotides read TGCACCTCGGGAGGGACGGGCCAGCCCCAGCATTTT.